This T cell receptor beta chain was captured in a study of Graves' ophthalmopathy and Graves' hyperthyroidism. Study-wide points: Thyroid clonotypes that were expanded above 0.001 frequency mostly also appeared in blood.

This clonotype was detected ten times or more. Its antigen is unknown. RNA transcripts were the template, and TCR beta CDR3 regions were amplified from them. RT-PCR with HTBI primers came first, then second-round multiplex PCR. Using its own MiXCR run on the multiplex PCR reads, TCRdb lists one record per CDR3 protein. The sample has approximately 460,000 distinct CDR3 sequences; around 15% are singletons. V gave up 4 bases and J gave up 4 bases, with 16 bases separating them. The CDR3 has 15 residues. The germline CDR1 and CDR2 sequences are SGHVS and FQNEAQ. Active ophthalmopathy (CAS at least 3, NOSPECS at least 4), lasting under 3 months. PBMCs came from 10 ml of fresh peripheral blood.

The sample comprised blood. The receptor comes from a woman in her thirties with Graves' ophthalmopathy. The J gene is TRBJ2-5, the V gene TRBV7-8; D is tentatively TRBD1 or TRBD2 (5 bases each). In DNA form, the CDR3 reads TGTGCCAGCAGCTCCACCGGGACCATGGGAGAGACCCAGTACTTC. It encodes CASSSTGTMGETQYF.